These 11 T cell receptor beta chains were sequenced from one sample in a study of blood T cell repertoires in COVID-19. Generated by immunoSEQ multiplex PCR, the TCRdb table keeps only in-frame clones and is missing some. The sample lists approximately 240,000 clones, around 91% occurring once. The sample was PBMCs or T cells enriched from blood (not recorded which). All receptors come from a woman aged 18-35 years in a cohort exposed to, infected with or recovered from COVID-19 (not recorded which).

The chain joins TRBV7-3 to TRBJ2-3; D is perhaps TRBD1 (6 bases). Germline assignment: CDR1 SGHTA and CDR2 FQGTGA. The V gene lost 0 bases and the J gene lost 4 bases, with 11 bases spanning the gap. CDR3 length equals 15 residues. The CDR3 sequence: CASSLTATGSDTQYF. CDR3 coding DNA: TGTGCCAGCAGCTTAACGGCCACAGGGTCAGATACGCAGTATTTT.

The genes are TRBV12-3 or TRBV12-4 and TRBJ2-7; D is unclear. The V gene lost 1 base and the J gene lost 5 bases, with 9 bases spanning the gap. This CDR3 is 13 amino acids long. The CDR3 nucleotides read TGTGCCAGCAGTTTAGGGGCCGCTGACGAGCAGTACTTC. It is translated as CASSLGAADEQYF.

This chain uses TRBV5-4 with TRBJ2-2; TRBD2 is a possible D gene (7 bases). The CDR3 is 15 amino acids. The germline CDR1 and CDR2 sequences are SGHNT and YYREEE (reference sequence). V was cut by 3 bases and J by 3 bases, with 12 bases left in between. The CDR3 protein is CASSSPGGHTGELFF. The CDR3 DNA sequence: TGTGCCAGCAGCTCCCCCGGGGGGCACACCGGGGAGCTGTTTTTT.

J is TRBJ1-5 and V is TRBV7-8; 7 bases map to TRBD1. The CDR3 loop spans 14 amino acids. CDR1 is SGHVS and CDR2 is FQNEAQ in the germline V gene. The J segment lost 2 bases and the V segment lost 5 bases, leaving 3 bases of the junction unmatched. CDR3 in amino acids: CASSGQVGNQPQHF. The CDR3 nucleotides read TGTGCCAGCAGCGGACAGGTGGGCAATCAGCCCCAGCATTTT.

This chain uses TRBV25-1 with TRBJ2-7, with D perhaps matching TRBD1 (6 bases). CDR1 MGHDK and CDR2 SYGVNS come from the germline V gene. CDR3 length: 16 residues. Trimming removed 2 bases from V and 1 base from J, with 15 bases in between. CDR3 nucleotides: TGTGCCAGCAGTGAAAGGGGGACGGAGAATTCCTACGAGCAGTACTTC. Amino acids: CASSERGTENSYEQYF.

The chain has TRBV4-2 and TRBJ2-3; 8 nucleotides align to TRBD2. The CDR3 covers 14 residues. The junction had 1 base not matched to a gene; V was cut back by 0 bases and J by 5 bases. From germline, CDR1 is LGHNA and CDR2 YNFKEQ. The CDR3 nucleotides read TGTGCCAGCAGCCAAGAAAGCGGGAGAGATACGCAGTATTTT. This encodes CASSQESGRDTQYF.

The gene calls are TRBV18 and TRBJ1-6, with TRBD1 as a possible D gene (6 bases). This CDR3 has 15 residues. With 3 bases removed from V and 9 bases from J, the gap between germline ends came to 15 bases. Germline-derived CDR1 and CDR2 are KGHSH and LQKENI. The CDR3 is CASSPQQGDGSPLHF. The CDR3 nucleotides are TGTGCCAGCTCACCTCAACAGGGAGATGGTTCACCCCTCCACTTT.

The chain carries TRBV28 and TRBJ2-4, with a tentative D call TRBD1 (6 bases). Germline CDR1 and CDR2: MDHEN and SYDVKM. This CDR3 contains 16 residues. V lost 2 bases to trimming and J lost 0 bases, with 11 bases between them. The CDR3 nucleotides read TGTGCCAGCAGTTTAAGGGGGATATTAGCCAAAAACATTCAGTACTTC. As protein: CASSLRGILAKNIQYF.

This clone was counted between two and nine times. As DNA, the CDR3 is TGTGCCAGCAGCTTAGATTACTTCGGGAGCAATGGCGAGCAGTACTTC. It translates to CASSLDYFGSNGEQYF. The chain uses TRBV7-9 and TRBJ2-7; D is possibly TRBD2 (6 bases). The V gene's germline CDR1 is SEHNR and CDR2 FQNEAQ (reference sequence). Trimming took off 1 base at V and 6 bases at J, with 19 bases between the two ends. The CDR3 spans 16 residues.

This chain connects TRBV5-1 to TRBJ2-1; tentative D call: TRBD1 (6 bases). The V and J ends lost 0 bases and 2 bases respectively, with 12 bases between them. CDR3 length: 16 amino acids. Germline V gene lookup returns CDR1 SGHRS and CDR2 YFSETQ. CDR3 sequence: CASSLEQGMAYNEQFF. CDR3 DNA sequence: TGCGCCAGCAGCTTGGAGCAGGGGATGGCCTACAATGAGCAGTTCTTC.

The genes are TRBV5-4 and TRBJ2-4; 10 nucleotides agree with TRBD1. This CDR3 contains 18 residues. Germline V gene lookup returns CDR1 SGHNT and CDR2 YYREEE (reference sequence). V was pared by 3 bases and J by 0 bases, with 9 bases of the junction left unmatched. This CDR3 reads CASSSPTGGTLAKNIQYF. DNA of the CDR3: TGTGCCAGCAGCTCACCGACAGGGGGCACTCTAGCCAAAAACATTCAGTACTTC.